This T cell receptor (beta chain) appears in the sequencing data of a study of regulatory T cells in long-lasting Graves disease. Study conclusions and caveats: There was favoring of TRBV28, TRBJ1-2 and TRBJ2-5 in persistent disease.

As regards this clonotype: The antigen is undetermined.

The time point denotes: newly diagnosed GD, antithyroid drugs for less than 3 months. TCR sequences were obtained from RNA taken from PBMCs. V lost 3 bases to trimming and J lost 5 bases, with 15 bases between them. This CDR3 comprises 16 residues. Germline CDR1 KGHDR, CDR2 SFDVKD. Construction of TCR beta libraries relied on iRepertoire HTBI primers and on Arm-PCR targeting CDR3 regions. In TCRdb, the multiplex PCR reads were re-called with MiXCR into one record per CDR3 protein. The table lists some 400,000 distinct CDR3 sequences, about 16% of them singletons. This same sample was also taken into another study, of T cells in Graves' hyperthyroidism and ophthalmopathy. From that paper: During a first-round RT-PCR of the TCR CDR3, the HTBI primer set was used.

The rearrangement joins TRBV24-1 to TRBJ2-2, with D tentatively TRBD1 (7 bases). This TCR derives from a woman under 40 with Graves disease. Source: peripheral blood mononuclear cells (PBMCs), taken at new diagnosis, from a patient treated with antithyroid drugs. The chain's CDR3 is CATSDPRQGGTGELFF. CDR3 DNA sequence: TGTGCCACCAGTGATCCGCGACAGGGAGGAACCGGGGAGCTGTTTTTT.